The rows below give T cell receptor beta chains drawn from one sample of a study of CD8 T cells in ankylosing spondylitis. A single record per CDR3 protein comes from TCRdb applying MiXCR to the 5' RACE reads. In the table there are about 210,000 distinct CDR3 sequences, 7% to 8% of which are singletons. Sequencing used blood, either unsorted or a sorted T cell fraction (not recorded which). The receptor source for this set is a male donor with ankylosing spondylitis. The CDR3 runs from the conserved cysteine through the conserved F or W. The order of the fields is J gene, V gene, CDR3 length, clone size, D gene, CDR3 protein, CDR3 DNA. A D gene is named only where the DNA matches it firmly. Not every row has a clone size; where given, it reads once, few, many or a size class.

TRBJ2-7	TRBV5-1	13	few	TRBD2	CASTGTSGYEQYF	TGCGCCAGCACCGGGACTAGCGGGTACGAGCAGTACTTC
TRBJ2-3	TRBV12-5	14	many	NA	CASGSGGLPQGQYF	TGTGCTAGTGGTTCCGGGGGACTCCCCCAAGGGCAGTATTTT
TRBJ1-1	TRBV15	12	many	NA	CATSRTSIEAFF	TGTGCCACCAGCAGAACTAGTATTGAAGCTTTCTTT
TRBJ2-7	TRBV20-1	15	many	TRBD2	CSARDLASGSYEQYF	TGCAGTGCTAGAGATCTAGCTAGCGGTTCCTACGAGCAGTACTTC
TRBJ2-7	TRBV11-1	14	NA	NA	CASSLAYLGYEQYF	TGTGCCAGCAGCTTAGCATACTTGGGCTACGAGCAGTACTTC
TRBJ2-7	TRBV7-2	15	NA	TRBD1	CASSFQGTETYEQYF	TGTGCCAGCAGCTTTCAGGGGACAGAGACCTACGAGCAGTACTTC
TRBJ1-2	TRBV10-3	13	few	TRBD1	CAIPGQGNYGYTF	TGTGCCATTCCGGGACAGGGAAACTATGGCTACACCTTC
TRBJ2-7	TRBV10-3	13	NA	NA	CAITPGISYEQYF	TGTGCCATCACCCCAGGAATCTCCTACGAGCAGTACTTC
TRBJ1-3	TRBV20-1	19	many	NA	CSADPAPWEAEESGNTIYF	TGCAGTGCCGACCCGGCCCCGTGGGAGGCCGAAGAATCTGGAAACACCATATATTTT
TRBJ2-7	TRBV7-2	17	NA	TRBD1	CASRGGTGGQIPYEQYF	TGTGCCAGCAGGGGAGGGACAGGGGGCCAAATCCCCTACGAGCAGTACTTC
TRBJ2-2	TRBV20-1	15	NA	TRBD2	CSALGLAGATGELFF	TGCAGTGCCCTTGGACTAGCGGGAGCCACCGGGGAGCTGTTTTTT
TRBJ2-7	TRBV5-6	14	many	TRBD2	CASSLGGRPYEQYF	TGTGCCAGCAGCCTGGGAGGGCGTCCCTACGAGCAGTACTTC
TRBJ2-7	TRBV7-9	14	few	TRBD1	CASSPRGTAYEQYF	TGTGCCAGCAGCCCTAGAGGGACAGCCTACGAGCAGTACTTC
TRBJ2-1	TRBV9	15	many	TRBD2	CASSQGRERHNEQFF	TGTGCCAGCAGCCAAGGGAGGGAGAGGCACAATGAGCAGTTCTTC
TRBJ2-3	TRBV7-9	12	NA	NA	CATQGGDDTQYF	TGTGCCACCCAGGGAGGTGACGATACGCAGTATTTT
TRBJ2-1	TRBV19	16	NA	NA	CASSIDGQGDYNEQFF	TGTGCCAGTAGTATAGACGGACAAGGGGATTACAATGAGCAGTTCTTC
TRBJ1-5	TRBV2	15	many	NA	CASTQGRGGNQPQHF	TGTGCCAGCACTCAGGGAAGGGGCGGCAATCAGCCCCAGCATTTT
TRBJ2-1	TRBV27	17	once	TRBD2	CASSPLSLAGGGNEQFF	TGTGCCAGCAGTCCCCTCTCCCTAGCGGGAGGAGGCAATGAGCAGTTCTTC
TRBJ1-5	TRBV5-6	15	many	TRBD1	CASSSSDRLNQPQHF	TGTGCCAGCAGCTCGTCGGACAGGCTCAATCAGCCCCAGCATTTT
TRBJ1-5	TRBV7-8	13	many	NA	CASSHGGSQPQHF	TGTGCCAGCAGTCATGGAGGGAGTCAGCCCCAGCATTTT
TRBJ2-7	TRBV6-6	12	NA	NA	CASRDHSYEQYF	TGTGCCAGCAGGGACCACTCCTACGAGCAGTACTTC
TRBJ2-1	TRBV30	13	NA	NA	CAWSQGRSNEQFF	TGTGCCTGGAGTCAGGGGCGCTCCAATGAGCAGTTCTTC
TRBJ2-2	TRBV9	12	many	NA	CASSSLTGELFF	TGTGCCAGCAGCAGTCTCACCGGGGAGCTGTTTTTT
TRBJ1-6	TRBV7-9	16	many	NA	CASSRLQRSYNSPLHF	TGTGCCAGCAGCCGTCTACAGAGATCCTATAATTCACCCCTCCACTTT
TRBJ2-1	TRBV12-3/TRBV12-4	18	few	TRBD2	CASSLARFSGRHYNEQFF	TGTGCCAGCAGTTTGGCCCGGTTTAGCGGGAGACATTACAATGAGCAGTTCTTC
TRBJ2-5	TRBV6-5	13	NA	NA	CASSSPDTGSQYF	TGTGCCAGCAGTTCCCCGGACACTGGATCCCAGTACTTC
TRBJ2-7	TRBV9	15	many	TRBD1	CASSLARDSSYEQYF	TGTGCCAGCAGCCTCGCCAGGGACAGCTCCTACGAGCAGTACTTC
TRBJ1-3	TRBV6-5	16	NA	NA	CASSYSMGLTGNTIYF	TGTGCCAGCAGTTACTCGATGGGTTTAACTGGAAACACCATATATTTT
TRBJ1-1	TRBV6-1	14	NA	NA	CASNPQGNNVGAFF	TGTGCCAGCAATCCCCAGGGGAACAATGTGGGAGCTTTCTTT
TRBJ2-1	TRBV6-1	16	NA	TRBD2	CASRTGLALSYNEQFF	TGTGCCAGCAGAACGGGACTAGCGCTCTCCTACAATGAGCAGTTCTTC
TRBJ2-3	TRBV29-1	12	many	NA	CSVEDRVDTQYF	TGCAGCGTTGAAGATCGGGTAGATACGCAGTATTTT
TRBJ2-1	TRBV7-6	15	many	NA	CASSPDMGSYNEQFF	TGTGCCAGCAGCCCCGACATGGGGAGCTACAATGAGCAGTTCTTC
TRBJ2-1	TRBV9	15	many	NA	CASSVVGVAPNEQFF	TGTGCCAGCAGCGTAGTGGGGGTAGCGCCAAACGAGCAGTTCTTC
TRBJ2-7	TRBV15	12	NA	NA	CATSRSRVEQYF	TGTGCCACCAGCAGATCTAGGGTCGAGCAGTACTTC
TRBJ2-7	TRBV7-2	15	few	TRBD2	CASSVGLAGKYEQYF	TGTGCCAGCAGCGTAGGACTAGCGGGAAAGTACGAGCAGTACTTC
TRBJ2-7	TRBV30	15	many	TRBD1	CAWSPSGTGTYEQYF	TGTGCCTGGAGCCCATCCGGGACAGGCACCTACGAGCAGTACTTC
TRBJ1-2	TRBV7-2	14	few	NA	CASSLIGAPYGYTF	TGTGCCAGCAGCTTGATCGGGGCCCCCTATGGCTACACCTTC
TRBJ2-3	TRBV10-3	13	many	NA	CAISFEGTDTQYF	TGTGCCATCAGTTTCGAAGGCACAGATACGCAGTATTTT
TRBJ1-2	TRBV6-5	14	many	NA	CASSYSERANGYTF	TGTGCCAGCAGTTACTCTGAAAGGGCGAACGGCTACACCTTC
TRBJ2-7	TRBV6-6	13	NA	NA	CASSYSVDREQYF	TGTGCCAGCAGTTACTCGGTTGATCGAGAGCAGTACTTC
TRBJ2-1	TRBV7-9	15	many	TRBD2	CASSLTSWRGLEQFF	TGTGCCAGCAGCTTGACTAGCTGGCGGGGATTGGAGCAGTTCTTC
TRBJ2-7	TRBV5-1	16	few	TRBD2	CASSLVPGLADYEQYF	TGCGCCAGCAGCTTGGTTCCGGGACTAGCGGATTACGAGCAGTACTTC
TRBJ2-1	TRBV3-1	15	NA	NA	CASSQDLTRSNEQFF	TGTGCCAGCAGCCAAGATCTGACTAGGAGCAATGAGCAGTTCTTC
TRBJ2-2	TRBV28	15	many	NA	CASSRGRDPTGELFF	TGTGCCAGCAGTCGGGGACGGGATCCCACCGGGGAGCTGTTTTTT
TRBJ2-5	TRBV21-1	11	many	NA	CASSKEGTAGF	TGTGCCAGCAGCAAAGAAGGGACAGCCGGTTTC
TRBJ2-1	TRBV6-5	19	many	TRBD1	CASSYSWDRGLQAYNEQFF	TGTGCCAGCAGTTACTCGTGGGACAGGGGTCTCCAAGCCTACAATGAGCAGTTCTTC
TRBJ2-2	TRBV7-8	15	many	NA	CASSLAPSRTGELFF	TGTGCCAGCAGCTTAGCACCCTCCCGCACCGGGGAGCTGTTTTTT
TRBJ2-7	TRBV7-9	12	many	TRBD1	CASGRADRHPNF	TGTGCCAGCGGTAGGGCGGACAGGCACCCAAACTTC
TRBJ1-2	TRBV21-1	14	many	NA	CASSKVGGDHGYTF	TGTGCCAGCAGCAAAGTGGGAGGGGACCATGGCTACACCTTC